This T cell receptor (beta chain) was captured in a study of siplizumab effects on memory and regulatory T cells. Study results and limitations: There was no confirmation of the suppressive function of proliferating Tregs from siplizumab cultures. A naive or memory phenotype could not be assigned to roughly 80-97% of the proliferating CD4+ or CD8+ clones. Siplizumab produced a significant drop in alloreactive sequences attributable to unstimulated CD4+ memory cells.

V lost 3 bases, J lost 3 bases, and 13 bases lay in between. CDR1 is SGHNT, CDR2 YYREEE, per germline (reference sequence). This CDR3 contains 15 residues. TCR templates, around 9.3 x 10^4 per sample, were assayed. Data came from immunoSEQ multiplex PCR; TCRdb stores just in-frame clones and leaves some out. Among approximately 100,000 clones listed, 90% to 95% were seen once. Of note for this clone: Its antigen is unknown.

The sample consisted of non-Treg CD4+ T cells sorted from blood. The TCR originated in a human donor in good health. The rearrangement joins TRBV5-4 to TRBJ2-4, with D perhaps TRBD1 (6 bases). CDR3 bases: TGTGCCAGCAGCTCCAGGGGTTTTGACAAAAACATTCAGTACTTC. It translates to CASSSRGFDKNIQYF.